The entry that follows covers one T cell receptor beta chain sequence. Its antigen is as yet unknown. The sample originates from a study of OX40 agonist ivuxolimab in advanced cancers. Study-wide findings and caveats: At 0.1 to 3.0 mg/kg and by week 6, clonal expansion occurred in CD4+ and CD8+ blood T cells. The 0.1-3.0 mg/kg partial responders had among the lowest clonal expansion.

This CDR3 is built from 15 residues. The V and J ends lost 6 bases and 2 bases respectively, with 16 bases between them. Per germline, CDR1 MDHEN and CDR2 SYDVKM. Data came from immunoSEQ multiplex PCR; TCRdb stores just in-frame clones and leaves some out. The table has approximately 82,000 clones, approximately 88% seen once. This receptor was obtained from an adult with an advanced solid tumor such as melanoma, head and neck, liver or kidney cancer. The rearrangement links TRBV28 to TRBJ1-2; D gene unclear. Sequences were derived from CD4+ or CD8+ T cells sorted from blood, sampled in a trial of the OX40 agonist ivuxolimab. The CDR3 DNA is TGTGCCAGCAGCCCGCGTGGGAGCCCCAACTATGGCTACACCTTC. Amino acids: CASSPRGSPNYGYTF.